This T cell receptor beta chain comes out of a study of OX40 agonist ivuxolimab in advanced cancers. Overall study context: The mean age was about 61 years, ranging from 23 to 79, with 82.7% of participants male.

Notes on the study in general: The work left the antigen specificity of expanded peripheral T cells undetermined. Normalized expansion of T-cell clones was also low for some nonresponders. With doses of 0.1-3.0 mg/kg, partial responders showed among the lowest clonal expansion.

Germline loops: CDR1 SNHLY, CDR2 FYNNEI. The CDR3 totals 13 residues. The junction had 5 bases not matched to a gene; V was cut back by 4 bases and J by 7 bases. There are a few counts of this clone. Its antigen is not known. Clones were read by immunoSEQ multiplex PCR, and TCRdb kept only the in-frame ones, dropping some. Of some 81,000 clones detected, 80% to 90% appear once; the ten largest clones hold 0.76%. Sequenced material: CD4+ or CD8+ T cells sorted from blood, taken in a trial of the OX40 agonist ivuxolimab. This chain joins TRBV2 and TRBJ1-2, with 8 positions matching TRBD1. This clonotype was sampled from an adult with an advanced solid tumor such as melanoma, head and neck, liver or kidney cancer. The CDR3 DNA follows: TGTGCCAGCAGTGTGGACAGGGAAACTGGCTACACCTTC. Translation gives CASSVDRETGYTF.